This TCR beta chain was found in a study of blood T cell repertoires in COVID-19. Study background: The United States, Italy and Spain supplied acute and convalescent COVID-19 samples. PBMCs, B-cell-depleted T cells, or T cells were the source of the cDNA or gDNA that made up the material.

On this clone itself: The same CDR3 is also encoded by other DNA sequences in this sample.

The data were produced by immunoSEQ multiplex PCR, yet TCRdb's version contains in-frame clones alone and is incomplete. The sample lists hundreds of thousands of clones, more than 80% occurring once. Germline values: CDR1 SGHAT, CDR2 FQNNGV. The trim removed 5 bases at V and 5 bases at J, leaving 13 bases unmatched. This CDR3 has 16 amino acids. Sequenced input: peripheral blood. The receptor comes from a woman between 25 and 40 years old with COVID-19, enrolled during active disease. V and J are TRBV11-2 and TRBJ2-5; 8 bases map to TRBD2. The DNA of the CDR3 is TGTGCCAGCAGCCGCCCCCCTGCGGGAGGAGGGGAGACCCAGTACTTC. Residues: CASSRPPAGGGETQYF.